Listed below are T cell receptor beta chains from one sample, sequenced in a study of shared clonotypes between healthy human individuals. Profiling relied on immunoSEQ multiplex PCR, and the TCRdb table lists in-frame clones only, not all of them. The sample lists millions of clones, about 92% occurring once. The sequenced material came from naive CD4+ T cells sorted from blood. These TCRs come from a man younger than 35 in good health. CDR3s include the opening cysteine and the closing phenylalanine or tryptophan. Fields, in order: J gene, clone size, V gene, D gene, CDR3 protein, CDR3 DNA. The D gene is left open where the match is weak. Expanded clones get a size class; other rows say once, few or many, or leave the size out.

TRBJ2-3 NA TRBV18 NA CASSPGTLTDTQYF TGTGCCAGCTCACCCGGGACTTTGACAGATACGCAGTATTTT
TRBJ1-1 NA TRBV7-2 NA CASSLVSALNTEAFF TGTGCCAGCAGCTTAGTAAGTGCTTTGAACACTGAAGCTTTCTTT
TRBJ2-3 NA TRBV28 TRBD1 CASSTPGQSTDTQYF TGTGCCAGCAGTACTCCGGGACAGAGCACAGATACGCAGTATTTT
TRBJ2-6 NA TRBV11-3 NA CASSLGGSSGANVLTF TGTGCCAGCAGCTTAGGTGGCAGCTCTGGGGCCAACGTCCTGACTTTC
TRBJ2-5 NA TRBV30 NA CAWGQAEETQYF TGTGCCTGGGGCCAGGCCGAAGAGACCCAGTACTTC
TRBJ2-1 NA TRBV11-3 NA CASSMNNEQFF TGTGCCAGCAGCATGAACAATGAGCAGTTCTTC
TRBJ1-5 NA TRBV28 NA CASSTGLQQPQHF TGTGCCAGCAGTACAGGGTTACAGCAGCCCCAGCATTTT
TRBJ2-7 NA TRBV4-3 TRBD1 CASSQDTGGGEQYF TGCGCCAGCAGCCAAGATACAGGGGGCGGCGAGCAGTACTTC
TRBJ1-2 NA TRBV28 NA CASSLSSGYTF TGTGCCAGCAGTTTAAGTTCTGGCTACACCTTC
TRBJ2-2 NA TRBV5-1 TRBD2 CASSLDGRAGAAGELFF TGCGCCAGCAGCTTGGATGGGAGGGCGGGAGCGGCCGGGGAGCTGTTTTTT
TRBJ1-2 NA TRBV19 NA CASSLDRARGAYTF TGTGCCAGTAGTCTCGACCGGGCCCGAGGGGCCTACACCTTC
TRBJ2-3 NA TRBV10-3 NA CAISESTAGTDTQYF TGTGCCATCAGTGAGTCCACCGCGGGCACAGATACGCAGTATTTT
TRBJ2-2 NA TRBV12-5 NA CASGLRGNTGELFF TGTGCTAGTGGTTTGAGGGGGAACACCGGGGAGCTGTTTTTT
TRBJ2-7 NA TRBV5-1 NA CASSLNWAGRIYEQYF TGCGCCAGCAGCTTAAACTGGGCTGGACGAATCTACGAGCAGTACTTC
TRBJ1-1 few TRBV5-1 NA CASSYGGYTEAFF TGCGCCAGCAGTTATGGAGGGTACACTGAAGCTTTCTTT
TRBJ2-3 NA TRBV19 NA CASSILITADTQYF TGTGCCAGTAGTATTCTTATAACAGCGGATACGCAGTATTTT
TRBJ1-4 NA TRBV6-1 TRBD1 CASRGTAEDEKLFF TGTGCCAGCAGGGGGACAGCCGAGGACGAAAAACTGTTTTTT
TRBJ2-5 NA TRBV10-2 NA CASREAVESRETQYF TGCGCCAGCAGGGAGGCAGTGGAGAGTAGAGAGACCCAGTACTTC
TRBJ2-7 NA TRBV7-6 TRBD2 CASSLGGKAGVSNEQYF TGTGCCAGCAGCTTAGGTGGTAAAGCGGGAGTGTCTAACGAGCAGTACTTC
TRBJ2-1 NA TRBV5-4 NA CASSLDRDGGWNEQFF TGTGCCAGCAGCTTGGACCGGGACGGAGGTTGGAATGAGCAGTTCTTC
TRBJ1-2 once TRBV19 NA CASSIPGALYGYTF TGTGCCAGTAGTATTCCCGGGGCACTCTATGGCTACACCTTC
TRBJ2-7 NA TRBV5-6 NA CASSLDGGGYEQYF TGTGCCAGCAGCTTGGACGGAGGGGGTTACGAGCAGTACTTC
TRBJ2-5 NA TRBV29-1 TRBD1 CSVVTGGEETQYF TGCAGCGTCGTAACAGGGGGCGAAGAGACCCAGTACTTC
TRBJ1-1 NA TRBV5-1 NA CASSLGTGTEAFF TGCGCCAGCAGCTTGGGTACGGGCACTGAAGCTTTCTTT
TRBJ2-1 NA TRBV5-1 NA CASSPEILSSYNEQFF TGCGCCAGCAGTCCGGAAATCTTGAGCTCCTACAATGAGCAGTTCTTC
TRBJ2-1 NA TRBV30 TRBD2 CAWSGGRNSYNEQFF TGTGCCTGGAGTGGCGGGAGGAATTCCTACAATGAGCAGTTCTTC
TRBJ1-3 NA TRBV25-1 NA CASSDPGSGNTIYF TGTGCCAGCAGTGATCCAGGCTCCGGAAACACCATATATTTT
TRBJ2-7 NA TRBV5-4 TRBD2 CASSGELAGEKRQYF TGTGCCAGCAGCGGCGAACTAGCGGGAGAGAAACGGCAGTACTTC
TRBJ1-6 NA TRBV5-1 NA CASSLDSRDSPLHF TGCGCCAGCAGCTTGGACAGCCGGGATTCACCCCTCCACTTT
TRBJ1-1 NA TRBV10-3 NA CAISAFGGQDTEAFF TGTGCCATCAGTGCCTTTGGGGGGCAAGACACTGAAGCTTTCTTT
TRBJ2-2 NA TRBV7-2 TRBD1 CASSRTGVTGELFF TGTGCCAGCAGCCGCACAGGGGTCACCGGGGAGCTGTTTTTT
TRBJ2-5 NA TRBV19 TRBD1 CASSTPDRYEQETQYF TGTGCCAGTAGTACCCCGGACAGGTACGAACAAGAGACCCAGTACTTC
TRBJ1-4 NA TRBV11-2 NA CASSHVMASGNEKLFF TGTGCCAGCAGCCATGTGATGGCCAGCGGGAATGAAAAACTGTTTTTT
TRBJ2-7 few TRBV11-2 NA CASSLDYEQYF TGTGCCAGCAGCTTAGACTACGAGCAGTACTTC
TRBJ2-7 few TRBV2 NA CASRLALILYEQYF TGTGCCAGCAGACTAGCCCTTATATTGTACGAGCAGTACTTC
TRBJ2-7 NA TRBV2 NA CASSELALQNLYEQYF TGTGCCAGCAGTGAGTTGGCTTTACAGAACCTTTACGAGCAGTACTTC
TRBJ2-2 NA TRBV10-2 NA CASREGESGELFF TGCGCCAGCAGGGAGGGGGAATCCGGGGAGCTGTTTTTT
TRBJ1-3 NA TRBV5-4 TRBD1 CATGTGGNTIYF TGTGCCACCGGGACAGGCGGAAACACCATATATTTT
TRBJ2-3 NA TRBV7-2 TRBD2 CASRGRGTIPDTQYF TGTGCCAGCAGGGGAAGAGGGACTATCCCAGATACGCAGTATTTT
TRBJ1-6 NA TRBV14 NA CASSHRGNYNSPLHF TGTGCCAGCAGCCACAGGGGCAACTATAATTCACCCCTCCACTTT
TRBJ2-7 NA TRBV6-1 NA CASSERTGWEQYF TGTGCCAGCAGTGAAAGGACGGGCTGGGAGCAGTACTTC
TRBJ2-3 NA TRBV7-2 NA CASSFDAPADTQYF TGTGCCAGCAGCTTTGATGCGCCGGCAGATACGCAGTATTTT
TRBJ2-3 once TRBV2 NA CASSKGLATDTQYF TGTGCCAGCAGTAAGGGGCTAGCGACAGATACGCAGTATTTT
TRBJ2-7 NA TRBV6-1 TRBD1 CASSERGQALTGYEQYF TGTGCCAGCAGTGAACGGGGACAGGCCCTTACGGGGTACGAGCAGTACTTC
TRBJ2-6 NA TRBV11-2 NA CAAAGSTGANVLTF TGTGCCGCCGCCGGGTCTACTGGGGCCAACGTCCTGACTTTC
TRBJ2-7 once TRBV18 NA CASSPTSDYEQYF TGTGCCAGCTCACCAACCTCGGATTACGAGCAGTACTTC
TRBJ1-2 once TRBV11-2 NA CASSLVLGGGYTF TGTGCCAGCAGCCTTGTCCTCGGGGGCGGCTACACCTTC
TRBJ2-3 NA TRBV12-5 NA CASGLVGGGYTQYF TGTGCTAGTGGTTTGGTAGGTGGCGGATATACGCAGTATTTT
TRBJ2-1 NA TRBV10-2 TRBD2 CASVAGGGYEQFF TGCGCCAGCGTTGCGGGAGGGGGGTATGAGCAGTTCTTC
TRBJ2-7 NA TRBV30 NA CAWISRTQRHYEQYF TGTGCCTGGATTTCAAGGACCCAAAGACACTACGAGCAGTACTTC
TRBJ2-7 NA TRBV30 NA CAWSPDRSSYEQYF TGTGCCTGGAGCCCCGACAGGAGCTCCTACGAGCAGTACTTC
TRBJ2-4 NA TRBV19 NA CASSRADLAKNIQYF TGTGCCAGTAGTAGGGCTGATCTAGCCAAAAACATTCAGTACTTC